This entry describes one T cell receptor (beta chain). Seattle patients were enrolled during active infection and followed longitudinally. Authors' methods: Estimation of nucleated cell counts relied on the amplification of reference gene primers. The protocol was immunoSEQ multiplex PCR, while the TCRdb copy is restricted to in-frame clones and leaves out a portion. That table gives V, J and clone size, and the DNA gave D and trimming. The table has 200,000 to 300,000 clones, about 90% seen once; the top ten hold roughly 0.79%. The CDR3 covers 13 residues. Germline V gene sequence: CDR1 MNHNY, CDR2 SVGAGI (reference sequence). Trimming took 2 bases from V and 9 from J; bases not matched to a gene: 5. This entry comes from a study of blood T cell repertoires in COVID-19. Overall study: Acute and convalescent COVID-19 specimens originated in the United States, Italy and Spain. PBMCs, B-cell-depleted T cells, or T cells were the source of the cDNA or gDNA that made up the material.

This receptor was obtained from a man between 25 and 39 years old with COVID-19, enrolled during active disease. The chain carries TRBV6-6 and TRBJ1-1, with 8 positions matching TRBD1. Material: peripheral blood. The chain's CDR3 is CASSYDQGAKAFF. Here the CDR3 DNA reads TGTGCCAGCAGTTACGATCAGGGGGCTAAAGCTTTCTTT.